The clone carrying this T cell receptor beta chain occurred many times. Antigen: not known. This specimen comes from a study of T cell repertoires in cytomegalovirus infection. The wider study: CMV infection together with matching HLA type was indicated by public TCR beta signatures.

Study-wide results and caveats: HLA-C-restricted CMV clonotypes gave the most frequent clonotype in two of eight donors. Identification of carriers of CMV plus the relevant HLA was achieved through cumulative public TCR beta family frequency.

Trimming pared 4 bases from V and 6 bases from J, leaving 19 bases between. The CDR3 has 16 residues. CDR1 and CDR2 (germline): MNHEY, SVGEGT. TCRdb fed the reads into MiXCR, producing one record per CDR3 protein. The sample records about 260,000 distinct CDR3 sequences, approximately 14% being singletons. Sample: PBMCs. This clonotype was obtained from a human donor in good health (CMV status not recorded). Some clones in this sample may be carry-over from other donors' samples. This sequence joins TRBV6-2 or TRBV6-3 and TRBJ2-1; D not resolved. CDR3 nucleotide sequence: TGTGCCAGCAGTTCGCCGGCCTTTAAATCGTTCAATGAGCAGTTCTTC. Its translation is CASSSPAFKSFNEQFF.